This TCR beta chain was recorded in a study of monozygotic twins with inflammatory bowel disease. Details on this clonotype: Its specificity is not known.

Study-wide results and caveats: Variability may have been added to patient repertoires by differing immunosuppressive treatments.

Isolation of total RNA was performed on whole blood, with no prior T cell sorting. Germline V lookup: CDR1 DFQATT, CDR2 SNEGSKA (reference sequence). CDR3 length: 15 residues. A template switching step added UMIs, each with a 6-nucleotide sample barcode. TCRdb reprocessed the 5' RACE reads and stores each CDR3 protein as one record, lacking DNA. The table lists hundreds of thousands of distinct CDR3 sequences, with 2% to 3% in the top ten. The chain has TRBV20-1 and TRBJ2-1; TCRdb's D call of TRBD2 is untestable without DNA. The material sequenced was blood. The TCR comes from a human donor with ulcerative colitis or Crohn's disease, or a healthy co-twin of an affected twin (not recorded which). CDR3 residues: CSARAWTSGADEQFF.